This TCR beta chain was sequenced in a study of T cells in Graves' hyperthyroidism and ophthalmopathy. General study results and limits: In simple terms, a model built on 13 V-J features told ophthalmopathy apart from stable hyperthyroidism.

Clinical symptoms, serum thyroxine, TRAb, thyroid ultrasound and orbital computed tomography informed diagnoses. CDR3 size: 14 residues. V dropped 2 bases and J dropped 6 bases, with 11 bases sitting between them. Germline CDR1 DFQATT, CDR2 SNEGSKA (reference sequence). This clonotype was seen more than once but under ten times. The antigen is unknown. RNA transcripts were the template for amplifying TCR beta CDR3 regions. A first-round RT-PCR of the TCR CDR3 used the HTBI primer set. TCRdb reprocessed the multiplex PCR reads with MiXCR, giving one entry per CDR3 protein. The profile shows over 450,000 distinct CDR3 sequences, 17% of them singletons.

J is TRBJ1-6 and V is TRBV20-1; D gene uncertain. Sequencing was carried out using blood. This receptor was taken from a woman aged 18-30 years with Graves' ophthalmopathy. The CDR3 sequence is CSARRAETNSPLHF. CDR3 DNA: TGCAGTGCTAGACGGGCAGAAACTAATTCACCCCTCCACTTT.